This T cell receptor beta chain was observed in a study of T-cell reconstitution after alpha-beta-depleted transplantation in children. Preparation of the TCRbeta library involved a method that used unique molecular identifiers. From the PCR reads, TCRdb called clonotypes with MiXCR, one entry per CDR3 protein. Among some 340,000 distinct CDR3 sequences listed, under 13% were seen once. This CDR3 has 16 amino acids. J gave up 2 bases and V 4 bases, and 10 bases lay outside the gene matches. Germline V gene sequence: CDR1 MNHEY, CDR2 SMNVEV (reference sequence). The specimen was PBMCs from the stem cell graft donor, collected from the stem cell graft. The receptor was derived from a human donor who donated a stem cell graft to a child with acute lymphoblastic leukemia. The chain joins TRBV27 to TRBJ2-7, with 8 bases aligning to TRBD2. CDR3 protein: CASSSSWTSPTYEQYF. CDR3 sequence (DNA): TGTGCCAGCAGTTCATCCTGGACTAGCCCGACCTACGAGCAGTACTTC.